Sequencing of this TCR beta chain was carried out in a study of shared clonotypes between healthy human individuals. Study-level background: The cohort comprised a couple of women and a few men. Their ages spanned 18 to 49 years. For every donor, three CD4 naive, three CD4 memory, two CD8 naive and one CD8 memory plates were used.

Trimming left V 2 bases short and J 2 bases short, with 11 bases between. The germline gives CDR1 SGHAT, CDR2 FQNNGV. CDR3 length equals 15 residues. Remarks on this clone: Different DNA sequences within this sample yield the same CDR3.

Every donor was a Caucasian adult from Nashville, Tennessee. A CD45RA-negative memory subset and a CD45RA+ naive subset were separated from the CD4+ cells. Profiled with immunoSEQ multiplex PCR; TCRdb holds only in-frame clones, not every one. The profile shows roughly 2.6 million clones, 90% to 95% of them singletons. The chain joins TRBV11-2 to TRBJ2-3; D is uncertain. Material: naive CD4+ T cells sorted from blood. Subset of the sample: CD45RA+ positively selected. This TCR derives from a man in his late teens or twenties in good health. The CDR3 DNA is TGTGCCAGCAGCTTAAACGGGCGAGACACAGATACGCAGTATTTT. It specifies CASSLNGRDTDTQYF.